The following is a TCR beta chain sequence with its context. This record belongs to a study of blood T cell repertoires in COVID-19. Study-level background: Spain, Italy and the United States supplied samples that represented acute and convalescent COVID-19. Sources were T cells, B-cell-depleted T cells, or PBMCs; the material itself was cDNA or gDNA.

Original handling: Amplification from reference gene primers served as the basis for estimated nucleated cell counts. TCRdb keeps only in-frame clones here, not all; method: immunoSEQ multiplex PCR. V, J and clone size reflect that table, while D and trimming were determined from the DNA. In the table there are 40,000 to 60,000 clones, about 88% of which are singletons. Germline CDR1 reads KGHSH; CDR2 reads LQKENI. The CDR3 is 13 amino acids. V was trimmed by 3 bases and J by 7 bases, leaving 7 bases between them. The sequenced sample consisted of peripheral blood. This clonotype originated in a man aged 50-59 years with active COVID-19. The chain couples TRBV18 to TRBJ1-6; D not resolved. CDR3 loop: CASSPAPNSPLHF. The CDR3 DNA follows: TGTGCCAGCTCACCGGCCCCAAATTCACCCCTCCACTTT.